This T cell receptor (beta chain) stems from a study of beta chain features in type 1 diabetes. Overall study context: Over all samples combined, some 110 million sorted cells were examined. Points from the study as a whole: Across all four CD4+ subsets, people with type 1 diabetes showed modestly shorter TCRB CDR3s. A PCR bias possibly favoring shorter templates would apply equally to patients and controls.

Details on this clone: What it binds is not known.

Sequenced material consisted of expressed TCRB transcripts (all of the isolated RNA was reverse transcribed). This table comes from immunoSEQ multiplex PCR, and its TCRdb copy is limited to in-frame clones, with some not included. Altogether around 140,000 clones are present, less than 15% being singletons, with the ten largest covering under 1.5%. The source is a man aged 18 to 35 with type 1 diabetes. The specimen sequenced was central memory CD4+ T cells from blood.

The CDR3 loop is CASSKGQVALEAFF. DNA of the CDR3: TGTGCCAGCAGCAAGGGACAGGTAGCCCTTGAAGCTTTCTTT. The chain recombines TRBV6-6 with TRBJ1-1, with 8 bases that match TRBD1. The CDR3 extends over 14 amino acids. V lost 6 bases to trimming and J lost 7 bases; unmatched junction nucleotides: 10. In germline, CDR1 is MNHNY, CDR2 SVGAGI (reference sequence).